The rows below give T cell receptor beta chains drawn from one sample of a study of OX40 agonist ivuxolimab in advanced cancers. TCRdb's table, derived via immunoSEQ multiplex PCR, lists solely in-frame clones and lacks some. The sample gives tens of thousands of clones, 80% of which show up once; more than 6% is in the top ten. The source material was CD4+ or CD8+ T cells sorted from blood, sampled in a trial of the OX40 agonist ivuxolimab. The receptors were gathered from an adult with an advanced solid tumor such as melanoma, head and neck, liver or kidney cancer. Each CDR3 is given with its conserved first and last residue. A D gene is named only where the DNA matches it firmly. Clone size is shown for a subset of rows, as once, few, many or a class of expanded clone.

V	J	D	size	DNA	CDR3
TRBV5-1	TRBJ2-7	TRBD1	NA	TGCGCCAGCAGCCTATGGACAGGGGAGCACGAGCAGTACTTC	CASSLWTGEHEQYF
TRBV12-1	TRBJ2-2	NA	NA	TGTGCCAGCAGCCGGGACTCGGAGGACACCGGGGAGCTGTTTTTT	CASSRDSEDTGELFF
TRBV11-2	TRBJ2-2	NA	NA	TGTGCCAGCAGCCCTTTAGCGGTGAACACCGGGGAGCTGTTTTTT	CASSPLAVNTGELFF
TRBV7-2	TRBJ2-3	NA	few	TGTGCCAGCAGCTTTTCTGAGACAGATACGCAGTATTTT	CASSFSETDTQYF
TRBV5-1	TRBJ2-1	TRBD1	NA	TGCGCCAGCAGCTTAGGACAGGAACCCTACAATGAGCAGTTCTTC	CASSLGQEPYNEQFF
TRBV7-7	TRBJ1-3	NA	NA	TGTGCCAGCAGCTTAGATGTGGGAAACACCATATATTTT	CASSLDVGNTIYF
TRBV7-2	TRBJ2-1	TRBD2	NA	TGTGCCAGCAGCTTACAAGGACTAGCGAGAAACAATGAGCAGTTCTTC	CASSLQGLARNNEQFF
TRBV6-5	TRBJ1-2	NA	few	TGTGCCAGCAGTTTAAACATGATGTATAATGGCTACACCTTC	CASSLNMMYNGYTF
TRBV7-2	TRBJ1-1	NA	NA	TGTGCCAGCAGCTTTTCAGGGCACACTGAAGCTTTCTTT	CASSFSGHTEAFF
TRBV11-1	TRBJ1-2	TRBD1	NA	TGTGCCAGCAGCTTGGGGACAGGCCCCTATGGCTACACCTTC	CASSLGTGPYGYTF
TRBV19	TRBJ2-7	NA	NA	TGTGCCAGTAGACGGGACACCTCCTACGAGCAGTACTTC	CASRRDTSYEQYF
TRBV5-1	TRBJ1-2	NA	NA	TGCGCCAGCAGCTTGGAGCCAGGGAATTATGGCTACACCTTC	CASSLEPGNYGYTF
TRBV7-2	TRBJ2-7	TRBD2	NA	TGTGCCAGCAGCTCGACTAGCGGGCTCTACGAGCAGTACTTC	CASSSTSGLYEQYF
TRBV5-1	TRBJ1-1	NA	few	TGCGCCAGCAGCTGGGACCCTCCCAACACTGAAGCTTTCTTT	CASSWDPPNTEAFF
TRBV29-1	TRBJ1-1	NA	NA	TGCAGCGTTGAAGATCGGCAGGGGAGCACTGAAGCTTTCTTT	CSVEDRQGSTEAFF
TRBV18	TRBJ1-1	TRBD1	NA	TGTGCCAGCTCACCAAGCGGGGGGACAGGGGAAGCTTTCTTT	CASSPSGGTGEAFF
TRBV5-1	TRBJ2-5	TRBD1	NA	TGCGCCAGCAGCGTTTCCGGGACAGCCGAAGAGACCCAGTACTTC	CASSVSGTAEETQYF
TRBV14	TRBJ2-1	NA	NA	TGTGCCAGCAGCCAGGGTGCGGTCAATGAGCAGTTCTTC	CASSQGAVNEQFF
TRBV5-1	TRBJ2-4	NA	NA	TGCGCCAGCAGCTTTGAGGGTGTTAGCCAAGGAAACATTCAGTACTTC	CASSFEGVSQGNIQYF
TRBV6-5	TRBJ2-5	NA	NA	TGTGCCAGCAGTTACTCGATTTGGGGAGAGCAGTACTTC	CASSYSIWGEQYF
TRBV2	TRBJ2-1	NA	NA	TGTGCCAGTTACCGGGACCTGAACTACAATGAGCAGTTCTTC	CASYRDLNYNEQFF
TRBV5-4	TRBJ2-5	NA	NA	TGTGCCAGCAGCTTGCCCGCCGAGACCCAGTACTTC	CASSLPAETQYF
TRBV5-1	TRBJ1-5	NA	NA	TGCGCCAGCAGTTTCTCAGGGGAAAATCAGCCCCAGCATTTT	CASSFSGENQPQHF
TRBV30	TRBJ1-1	NA	NA	TGTGCCTGGAGTCGGACAGCTGAAGCTTTCTTT	CAWSRTAEAFF
TRBV7-2	TRBJ2-5	TRBD2	NA	TGTGCCAGCAGCTTGGGACTAGATGCTCAAGAGACCCAGTACTTC	CASSLGLDAQETQYF
TRBV19	TRBJ1-1	NA	NA	TGTGCCAGTAGTATAAGGGCGTCCACCGCTGAAGCTTTCTTT	CASSIRASTAEAFF
TRBV5-6	TRBJ1-2	NA	medium-sized	TGTGCCAGCAGCGTAGGGGTCAGTAACTCTAACTATGGCTACACCTTC	CASSVGVSNSNYGYTF
TRBV11-2	TRBJ1-1	NA	NA	TGTGCCAGCAGCTTAGATCCCAACACTGAAGCTTTCTTT	CASSLDPNTEAFF
TRBV25-1	TRBJ2-3	NA	NA	TGTGCCAGCAGTGACCCCTCCACAGATACGCAGTATTTT	CASSDPSTDTQYF
TRBV5-8	TRBJ1-1	NA	once	TGTGCCAGCAGCTTGAGGTCCACTGAAGCTTTCTTT	CASSLRSTEAFF
TRBV6-5	TRBJ1-1	NA	once	TGTGCCAGCAGCCTTTCCCACGGGGTGGCTGAAGCTTTCTTT	CASSLSHGVAEAFF
TRBV11-3	TRBJ2-1	NA	NA	TGTGCCAGCAGCTTACTAGGCTACAATGAGCAGTTCTTC	CASSLLGYNEQFF
TRBV11-2	TRBJ2-7	TRBD1	NA	TGTGCCAGCAGCCCGGGACAGGGGTCCTACGAGCAGTACTTC	CASSPGQGSYEQYF
TRBV7-2	TRBJ2-4	NA	NA	TGTGCCAGCAGCTTAGAGGGGGGCCTAGCCAAAAACATTCAGTACTTC	CASSLEGGLAKNIQYF
TRBV11-2	TRBJ2-7	NA	NA	TGTGCCAGCAGCCCGAGACAGAGCTCCTACGAGCAGTACTTC	CASSPRQSSYEQYF
TRBV9	TRBJ1-2	NA	NA	TGTGCCAGCAGCGTCACGACAGACTCCTATGTCCATGGCTACACCTTC	CASSVTTDSYVHGYTF
TRBV6-1	TRBJ1-2	TRBD1	NA	TGTGCCAGCAGTGAACCCTTTCCGACAGGGGGCACCGGAGGCTACACCTTC	CASSEPFPTGGTGGYTF
TRBV30	TRBJ1-2	TRBD1	NA	TGTGCCTGGAGTGTAATTGAGGGGGCTAATGGCTACACCTTC	CAWSVIEGANGYTF
TRBV5-1	TRBJ2-1	TRBD1	few	TGCGCCAGCAGCTTGGCAATCCCGGGACAGGGTATTGGGAATGAGCAGTTCTTC	CASSLAIPGQGIGNEQFF
TRBV4-2	TRBJ1-4	TRBD1	once	TGTGCCAGCAGCCAAGATCTGCGACAGGGTGAGGAAAAACTGTTTTTT	CASSQDLRQGEEKLFF
TRBV2	TRBJ1-5	NA	NA	TGTGCCAGCAATAAGGAGCGGGGCAATCAGCCCCAGCATTTT	CASNKERGNQPQHF
TRBV5-1	TRBJ2-7	NA	NA	TGCGCCAGCAGTTCTGGAACCGTTCCCTACGAGCAGTACTTC	CASSSGTVPYEQYF
TRBV6-5	TRBJ2-3	NA	few	TGTGCCAGCAGTTACGTTCAGGGGCGGGATACGCAGTATTTT	CASSYVQGRDTQYF
TRBV11-2	TRBJ2-7	NA	NA	TGTGCCAGCAGCTTAGGGTCGGGCCCAGCCTACGAGCAGTACTTC	CASSLGSGPAYEQYF
TRBV5-1	TRBJ2-1	NA	NA	TGCGCCAGCAGCTTGGGAGGAAACTCCTACAATGAGCAGTTCTTC	CASSLGGNSYNEQFF
TRBV19	TRBJ2-2	NA	NA	TGTGCCAGTATGATACAGGGCATGAACACCGGGGAGCTGTTTTTT	CASMIQGMNTGELFF
TRBV18	TRBJ1-1	NA	NA	TGTGCCAGCTCACCCCCAACAGGTGGCCCTGAAGCTTTCTTT	CASSPPTGGPEAFF
TRBV2	TRBJ1-1	TRBD1	NA	TGTGCCAGCAGCCAGACAGGGGGCACTGAAGCTTTCTTT	CASSQTGGTEAFF
TRBV6-1	TRBJ2-1	NA	NA	TGTGCCAGCAGTGAAGGGGCGGGGTCCTACAATGAGCAGTTCTTC	CASSEGAGSYNEQFF
TRBV19	TRBJ1-2	NA	NA	TGTGCCAGTAGTATATTCGGATCGGTCTATGGCTACACCTTC	CASSIFGSVYGYTF
TRBV7-9	TRBJ2-1	TRBD1	NA	TGTGCCAGCAGCCCTAAGATTACCGGGACAGGGGGTTTTAGGAATGAGCAGTTCTTC	CASSPKITGTGGFRNEQFF
TRBV6-1	TRBJ2-1	NA	NA	TGTGCCAGCAGTGAACCGGGACCGAGAGGCCATGAGCAGTTCTTC	CASSEPGPRGHEQFF
TRBV7-9	TRBJ2-1	NA	NA	TGTGCCAGCAGCTTAGCCCGGGACCTCATCAATGAGCAGTTCTTC	CASSLARDLINEQFF